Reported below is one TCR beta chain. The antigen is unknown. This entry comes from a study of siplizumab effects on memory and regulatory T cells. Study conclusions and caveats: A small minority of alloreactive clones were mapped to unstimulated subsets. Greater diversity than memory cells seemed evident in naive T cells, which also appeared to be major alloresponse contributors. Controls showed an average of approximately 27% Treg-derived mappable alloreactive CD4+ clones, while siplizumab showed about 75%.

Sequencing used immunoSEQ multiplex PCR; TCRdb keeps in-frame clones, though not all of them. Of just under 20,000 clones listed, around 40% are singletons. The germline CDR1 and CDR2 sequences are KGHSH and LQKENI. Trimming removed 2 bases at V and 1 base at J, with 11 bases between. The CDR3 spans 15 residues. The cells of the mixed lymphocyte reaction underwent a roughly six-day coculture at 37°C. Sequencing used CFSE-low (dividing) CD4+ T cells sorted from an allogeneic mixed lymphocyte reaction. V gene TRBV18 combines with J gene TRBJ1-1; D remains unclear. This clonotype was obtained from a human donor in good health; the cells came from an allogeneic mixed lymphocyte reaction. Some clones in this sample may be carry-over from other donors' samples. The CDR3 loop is CASSPFKQSNTEAFF. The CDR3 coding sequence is TGTGCCAGCTCACCATTCAAACAGTCGAACACTGAAGCTTTCTTT.